This TCR beta chain was observed in a study of blood T cell repertoires in COVID-19. As for the study in general: Specimens from acute and convalescent COVID-19 originated in the United States, Italy and Spain.

From germline, CDR1 is SGHAT and CDR2 FQNNGV. After removal of 3 bases from V and 2 bases from J, the junction contained 10 bases not matched to a gene. The CDR3 runs 17 residues. Original data processing: Quantification of nucleated cells was approximated via reference gene primer amplification. TCRdb's table, derived via immunoSEQ multiplex PCR, lists solely in-frame clones and lacks some. Clone size and V and J calls were adopted from that table, with D and trimming inferred from the DNA. The data hold 210,000 or so clones, with approximately 90% observed a single time. The gene calls are TRBV11-2 and TRBJ2-3, with 8 bases fitting TRBD2. Sequenced sample: peripheral blood. The sequence was obtained from a man aged 30-40 years with COVID-19, enrolled during active disease. The CDR3 region has the DNA TGTGCCAGCAGCTTCCTTACTGGCGGGGGGATCACAGATACGCAGTATTTT. Its protein product is CASSFLTGGGITDTQYF.